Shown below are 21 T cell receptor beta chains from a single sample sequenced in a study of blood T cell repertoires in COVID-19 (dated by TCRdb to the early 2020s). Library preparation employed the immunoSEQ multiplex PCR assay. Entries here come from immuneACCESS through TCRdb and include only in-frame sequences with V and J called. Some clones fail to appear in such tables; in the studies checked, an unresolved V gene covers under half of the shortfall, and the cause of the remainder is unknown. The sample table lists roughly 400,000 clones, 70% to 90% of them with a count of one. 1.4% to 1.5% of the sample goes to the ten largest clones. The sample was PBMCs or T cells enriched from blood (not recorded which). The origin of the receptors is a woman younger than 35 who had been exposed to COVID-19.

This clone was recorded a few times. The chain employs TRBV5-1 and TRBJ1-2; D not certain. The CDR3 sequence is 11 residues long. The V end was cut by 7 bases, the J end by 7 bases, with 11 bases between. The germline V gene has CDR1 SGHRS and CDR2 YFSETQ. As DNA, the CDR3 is TGCGCCAGCCGCGGGGTAGGTGGCTACACCTTC. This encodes CASRGVGGYTF.

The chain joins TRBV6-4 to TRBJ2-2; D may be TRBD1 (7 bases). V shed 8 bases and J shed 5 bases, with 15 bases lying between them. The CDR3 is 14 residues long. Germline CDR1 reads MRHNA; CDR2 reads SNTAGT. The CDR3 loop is CASRGRGETGELFF. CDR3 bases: TGTGCCAGCCGCGGCAGGGGGGAGACCGGGGAGCTGTTTTTT.

CDR3 nucleotide sequence: TGTGCCAGCAGTTTTGGAGGGAATAGCGGGAGGAATGAGCAGTTCTTC. Translated: CASSFGGNSGRNEQFF. The chain couples TRBV27 to TRBJ2-1; TRBD2 agrees at 10 bases. V shed 3 bases and J 7 bases; nucleotides not matched to a gene: 9. There are 16 residues in the CDR3. The germline V gene encodes CDR1 MNHEY and CDR2 SMNVEV (reference sequence).

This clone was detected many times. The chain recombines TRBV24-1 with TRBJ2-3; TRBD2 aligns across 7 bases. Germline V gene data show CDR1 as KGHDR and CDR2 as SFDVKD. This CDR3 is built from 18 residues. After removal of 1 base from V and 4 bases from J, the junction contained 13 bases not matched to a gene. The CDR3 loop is CATSDFGQRDGVSDTQYF. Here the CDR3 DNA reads TGTGCCACCAGTGATTTCGGCCAGCGGGATGGTGTATCAGATACGCAGTATTTT.

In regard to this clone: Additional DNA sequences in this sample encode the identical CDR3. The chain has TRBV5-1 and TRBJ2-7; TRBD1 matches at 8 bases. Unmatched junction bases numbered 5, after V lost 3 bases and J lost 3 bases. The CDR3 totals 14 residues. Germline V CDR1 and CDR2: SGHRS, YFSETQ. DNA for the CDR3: TGCGCCAGCAGCTCCGGACAGGGCGGCTACGAGCAGTACTTC. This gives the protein CASSSGQGGYEQYF.

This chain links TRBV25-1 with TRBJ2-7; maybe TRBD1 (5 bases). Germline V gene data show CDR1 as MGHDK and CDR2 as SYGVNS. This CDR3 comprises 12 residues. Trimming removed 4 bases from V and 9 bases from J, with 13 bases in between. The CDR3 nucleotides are TGTGCCAGCAGTGGTGACTCCCAGGGGCAGTACTTC. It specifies CASSGDSQGQYF.

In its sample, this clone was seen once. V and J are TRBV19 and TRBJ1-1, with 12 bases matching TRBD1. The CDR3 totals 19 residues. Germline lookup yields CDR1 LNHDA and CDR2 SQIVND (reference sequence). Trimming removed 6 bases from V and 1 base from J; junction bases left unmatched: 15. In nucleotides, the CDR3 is TGTGCCAGTAGCAGGCCGGGACAGGGGGCCGGAGGGCCGAACACTGAAGCTTTCTTT. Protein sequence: CASSRPGQGAGGPNTEAFF.

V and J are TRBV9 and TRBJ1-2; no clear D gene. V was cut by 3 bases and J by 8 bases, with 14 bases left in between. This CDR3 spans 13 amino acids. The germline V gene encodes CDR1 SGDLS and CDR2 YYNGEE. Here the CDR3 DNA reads TGTGCCAGCAGCGGGGCACGAGTTGAAGGCTACACCTTC. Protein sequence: CASSGARVEGYTF.

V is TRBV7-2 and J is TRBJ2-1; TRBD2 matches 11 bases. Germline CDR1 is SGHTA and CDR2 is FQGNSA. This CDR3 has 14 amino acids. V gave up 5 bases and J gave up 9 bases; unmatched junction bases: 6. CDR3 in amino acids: CASSLDSGRGEQFF. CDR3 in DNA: TGTGCCAGCAGCCTCGATAGCGGGAGGGGTGAGCAGTTCTTC.

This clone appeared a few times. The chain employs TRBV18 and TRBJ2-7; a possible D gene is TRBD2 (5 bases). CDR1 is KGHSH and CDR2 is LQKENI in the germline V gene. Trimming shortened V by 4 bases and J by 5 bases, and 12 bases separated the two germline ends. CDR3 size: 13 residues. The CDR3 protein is CASSLGGSNEQYF. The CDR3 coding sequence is TGTGCCAGCTCACTTGGAGGATCCAACGAGCAGTACTTC.

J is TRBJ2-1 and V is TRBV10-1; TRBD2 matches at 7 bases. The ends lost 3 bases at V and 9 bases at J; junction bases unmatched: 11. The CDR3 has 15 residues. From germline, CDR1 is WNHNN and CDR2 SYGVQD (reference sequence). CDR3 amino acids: CASSDFRQGGSEQFF. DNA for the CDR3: TGCGCCAGCAGTGATTTCAGGCAGGGAGGGAGTGAGCAGTTCTTC.

The CDR3, as DNA: TGTGCCAGCACAGGGTCTATCACTCCTGGCGAGCAGTACTTC. It codes for CASTGSITPGEQYF. The chain uses TRBV2 and TRBJ2-7; tentative D call: TRBD1 (5 bases). The CDR3 length is 14 residues. The V gene's germline CDR1 is SNHLY and CDR2 FYNNEI. Trimming took 7 bases from V and 6 from J, leaving 19 bases between them.

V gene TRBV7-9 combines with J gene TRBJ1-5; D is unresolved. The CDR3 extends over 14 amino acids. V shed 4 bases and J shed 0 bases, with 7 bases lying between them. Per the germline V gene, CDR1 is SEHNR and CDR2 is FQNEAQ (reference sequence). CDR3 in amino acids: CASSSPYSNQPQHF. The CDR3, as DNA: TGTGCCAGCAGCTCACCCTATAGCAATCAGCCCCAGCATTTT.

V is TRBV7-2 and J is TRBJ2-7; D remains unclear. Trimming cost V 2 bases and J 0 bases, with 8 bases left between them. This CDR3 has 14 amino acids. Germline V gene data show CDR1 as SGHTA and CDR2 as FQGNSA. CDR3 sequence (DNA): TGTGCCAGCAGCTTAACACGAAGCTCCTACGAGCAGTACTTC. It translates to CASSLTRSSYEQYF.

In nucleotides, the CDR3 is TGTGCCAGCAGCTCACGGGACAGGAGGATGACCGAGCAGTACTTC. This translates into CASSSRDRRMTEQYF. The chain is built from TRBV11-1 and TRBJ2-7; 8 positions agree with TRBD1. The junction had 11 bases not matched to a gene; V was cut back by 4 bases and J by 6 bases. Germline loops: CDR1 SGHAT, CDR2 FQDESV (reference sequence). This CDR3 region has 15 residues.

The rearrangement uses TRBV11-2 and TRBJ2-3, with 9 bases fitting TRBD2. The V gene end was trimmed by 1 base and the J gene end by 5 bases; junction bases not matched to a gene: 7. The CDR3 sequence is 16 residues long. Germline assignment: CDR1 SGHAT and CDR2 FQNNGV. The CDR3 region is CASSLAAGGPGDTQYF. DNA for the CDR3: TGTGCCAGCAGCTTAGCGGCGGGAGGGCCCGGAGATACGCAGTATTTT.

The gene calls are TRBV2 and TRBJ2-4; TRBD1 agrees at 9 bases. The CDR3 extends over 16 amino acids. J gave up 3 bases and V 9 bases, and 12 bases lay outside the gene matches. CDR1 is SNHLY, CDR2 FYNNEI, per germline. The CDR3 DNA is TGTGCCAGTACCGACAGGGGGTCGCAAGGCAAAAACATTCAGTACTTC. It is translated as CASTDRGSQGKNIQYF.

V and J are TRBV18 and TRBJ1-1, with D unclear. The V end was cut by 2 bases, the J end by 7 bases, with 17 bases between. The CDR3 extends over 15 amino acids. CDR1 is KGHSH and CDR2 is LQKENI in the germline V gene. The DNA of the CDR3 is TGTGCCAGCTCACCAGGCGTCCCGAGGTCGGGTGAAGCTTTCTTT. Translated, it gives CASSPGVPRSGEAFF.

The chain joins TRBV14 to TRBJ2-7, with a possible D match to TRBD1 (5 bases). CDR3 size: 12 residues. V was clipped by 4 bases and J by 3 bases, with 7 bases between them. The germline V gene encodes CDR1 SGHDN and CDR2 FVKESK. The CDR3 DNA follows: TGTGCCAGCAGCCGTACAGGCTACGAGCAGTACTTC. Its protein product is CASSRTGYEQYF.

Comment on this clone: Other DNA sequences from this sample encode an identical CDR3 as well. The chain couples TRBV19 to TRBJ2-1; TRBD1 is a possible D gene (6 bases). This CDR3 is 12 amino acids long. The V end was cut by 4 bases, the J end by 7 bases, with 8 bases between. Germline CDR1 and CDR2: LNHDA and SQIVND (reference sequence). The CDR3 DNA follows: TGTGCCAGTAGTACTCAGGGGAATGAGCAGTTCTTC. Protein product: CASSTQGNEQFF.

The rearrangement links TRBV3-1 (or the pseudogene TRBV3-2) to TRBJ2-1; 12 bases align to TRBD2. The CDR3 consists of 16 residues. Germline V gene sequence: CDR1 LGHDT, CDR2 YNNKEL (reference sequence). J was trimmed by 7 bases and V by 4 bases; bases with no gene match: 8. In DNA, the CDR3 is TGTGCCAGCAGCCGGGTGGCTAGCGGGAGGGCAAATGAGCAGTTCTTC. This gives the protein CASSRVASGRANEQFF.